The source of this T cell receptor (beta chain) is a study of T cell responses to AZD1222 COVID-19 vaccine. Study-wide results and limits: There were mostly white British donors and more females than males, and clonal diversity was possibly underestimated.

About this clone: Its antigen is not identified.

Researchers grouped second doses given at about 4 or about 12 weeks into one pool. Method: immunoSEQ multiplex PCR; TCRdb's copy keeps in-frame clones and lacks some. The sample has about 84,000 clones; roughly 85% are singletons. Material: peripheral blood, obtained 28 days after the second AZD1222 dose. The clonotype comes from an adult who received the AZD1222 COVID-19 vaccine.

CDR3 nucleotides: TGTGCCAGCAGTTACCTACAGGGAGGCTACGAGCAGTACGTC. Translated, it gives CASSYLQGGYEQYV. The rearrangement links TRBV6-5 to TRBJ2-7; D may correspond to TRBD1 or TRBD2 (6 bases each). This CDR3 comprises 14 residues. V shed 2 bases and J shed 3 bases, with 11 bases lying between them. CDR1 and CDR2 from the germline V gene are MNHEY and SVGAGI.